Described below is a single T cell receptor beta chain sequence and its context. A CD45RA+ naive subset and a CD45RA-negative memory subset were split from CD4+ cells. CDR3 size: 15 residues. V lost 5 bases and J 8 bases, leaving 24 bases between the germline ends. Looked up from germline, CDR1 is GTSNPN and CDR2 is SVGIG (reference sequence). Method: immunoSEQ multiplex PCR; TCRdb's copy keeps in-frame clones and lacks some. Here the sample spans millions of clones, over 85% being singletons. This sample is drawn from a study of shared clonotypes between healthy human individuals. The gene calls are TRBV30 and TRBJ1-2, with D perhaps matching TRBD1 (5 bases). This clonotype was sampled from a man aged 18 to 29 in good health. Sequenced sample: naive CD4+ T cells sorted from blood. Sample subset: CD45RA+ positively selected. The CDR3 is CAWSRGGRGQGGYTF. CDR3 bases: TGTGCCTGGTCTAGGGGAGGGCGTGGGCAAGGAGGCTACACCTTC.